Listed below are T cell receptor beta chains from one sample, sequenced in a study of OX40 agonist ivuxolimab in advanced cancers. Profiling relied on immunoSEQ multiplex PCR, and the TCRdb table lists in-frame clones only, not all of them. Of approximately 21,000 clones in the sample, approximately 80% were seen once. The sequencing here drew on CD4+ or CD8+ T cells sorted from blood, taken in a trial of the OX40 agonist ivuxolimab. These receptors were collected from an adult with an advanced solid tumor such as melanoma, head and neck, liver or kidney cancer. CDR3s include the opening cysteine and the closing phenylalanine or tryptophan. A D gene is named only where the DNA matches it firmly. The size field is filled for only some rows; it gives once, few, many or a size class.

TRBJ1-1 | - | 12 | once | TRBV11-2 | CASSSPGLEAFF | TGTGCCAGCAGCTCACCGGGGCTTGAAGCTTTCTTT
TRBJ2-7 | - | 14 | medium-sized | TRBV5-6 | CASSYRQYSYEQYF | TGTGCCAGCAGCTATAGACAGTACTCCTACGAGCAGTACTTC
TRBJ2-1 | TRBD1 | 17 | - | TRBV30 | CAWSVGQGTFSYNEQFF | TGTGCCTGGAGTGTGGGACAGGGGACTTTCTCCTACAATGAGCAGTTCTTC
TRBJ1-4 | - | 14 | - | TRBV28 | CASSPPGNGEKLFF | TGTGCCAGCAGCCCACCAGGGAACGGTGAAAAACTGTTTTTT
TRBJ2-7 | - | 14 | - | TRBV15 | CATSTGQSSYEQYF | TGTGCCACCAGCACCGGACAGTCTTCCTACGAGCAGTACTTC
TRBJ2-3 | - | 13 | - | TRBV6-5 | CASREASTDTQYF | TGTGCCAGCAGGGAGGCTAGCACAGATACGCAGTATTTT
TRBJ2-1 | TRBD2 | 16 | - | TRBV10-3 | CAISEPGLGVRNEQFF | TGTGCCATCAGTGAGCCAGGACTAGGAGTACGAAATGAGCAGTTCTTC
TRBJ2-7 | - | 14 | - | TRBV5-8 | CASSLEASEHEQYF | TGTGCCAGCAGCTTGGAGGCTAGCGAACACGAGCAGTACTTC
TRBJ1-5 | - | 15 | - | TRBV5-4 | CASSFFGELDQPQHF | TGTGCCAGCAGCTTTTTCGGGGAGTTGGATCAGCCCCAGCATTTT
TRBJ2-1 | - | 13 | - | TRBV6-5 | CASSPGRYNEQFF | TGTGCCAGCAGTCCCGGGCGGTACAATGAGCAGTTCTTC
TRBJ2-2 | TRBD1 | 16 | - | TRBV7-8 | CASSLVLTGENGELFF | TGTGCCAGCAGCTTAGTTCTCACAGGGGAAAACGGGGAGCTGTTTTTT
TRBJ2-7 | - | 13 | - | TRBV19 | CASSIPDSYEQYF | TGTGCCAGTAGTATCCCAGACAGCTACGAGCAGTACTTC
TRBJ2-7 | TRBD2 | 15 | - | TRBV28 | CASSLGSGGSDEQYF | TGTGCCAGCAGTTTGGGTAGCGGGGGGAGCGACGAGCAGTACTTC
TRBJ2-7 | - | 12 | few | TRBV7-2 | CASSPGGYEQYF | TGTGCCAGCAGCCCGGGTGGCTACGAGCAGTACTTC
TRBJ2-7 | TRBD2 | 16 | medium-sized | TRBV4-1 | CASSQEPTSGGYEQYF | TGCGCCAGCAGCCAAGAGCCGACTAGCGGGGGGTACGAGCAGTACTTC
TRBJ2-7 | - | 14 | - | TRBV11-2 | CASSFYEGIYEQYF | TGTGCCAGCAGCTTTTATGAGGGGATCTACGAGCAGTACTTC
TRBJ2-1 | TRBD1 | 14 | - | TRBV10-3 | CAISETRGQNEQFF | TGTGCCATCAGTGAGACCAGGGGGCAGAATGAGCAGTTCTTC
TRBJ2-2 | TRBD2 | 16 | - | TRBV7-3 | CASSSHPAGATGELFF | TGTGCCAGCAGCTCCCACCCAGCGGGAGCCACCGGGGAGCTGTTTTTT
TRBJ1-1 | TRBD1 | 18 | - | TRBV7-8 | CASSLVRTGPGMNTEAFF | TGTGCCAGCAGCTTAGTCAGGACAGGGCCTGGGATGAACACTGAAGCTTTCTTT
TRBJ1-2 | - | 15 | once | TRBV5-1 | CASSLFPTANYGYTF | TGCGCCAGCAGCTTGTTCCCAACAGCTAACTATGGCTACACCTTC
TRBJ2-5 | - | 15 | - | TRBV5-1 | CASRSRDSTQETQYF | TGCGCCAGCAGAAGCCGGGACTCCACCCAAGAGACCCAGTACTTC
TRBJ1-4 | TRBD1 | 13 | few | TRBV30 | CAWSWTGGEKLFF | TGTGCCTGGAGTTGGACAGGGGGAGAAAAACTGTTTTTT
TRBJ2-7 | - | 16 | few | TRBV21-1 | CASSLTRLRGSYEQYF | TGTGCCAGCAGCTTGACCCGACTAAGAGGCTCCTACGAGCAGTACTTC
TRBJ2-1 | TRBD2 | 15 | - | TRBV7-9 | CASSPIAGSGNEQFF | TGTGCCAGCAGTCCTATAGCGGGATCGGGGAATGAGCAGTTCTTC
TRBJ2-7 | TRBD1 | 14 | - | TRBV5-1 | CASSRGQGENEQYF | TGTGCCAGCAGCAGAGGACAGGGCGAAAACGAGCAGTACTTC
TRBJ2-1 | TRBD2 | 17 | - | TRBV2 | CASSDLLTSGAHNEQFF | TGTGCCAGCAGTGACCTACTGACTAGCGGGGCGCACAATGAGCAGTTCTTC
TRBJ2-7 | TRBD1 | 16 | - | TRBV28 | CASKKIGTVLSYEQYF | TGTGCCAGCAAAAAAATAGGGACAGTCCTGTCCTACGAGCAGTACTTC
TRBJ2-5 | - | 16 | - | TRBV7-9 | CASTPPVSGLGETQYF | TGTGCCAGCACCCCCCCGGTTAGCGGTCTCGGGGAGACCCAGTACTTC
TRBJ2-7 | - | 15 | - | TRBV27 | CASRTRLEDSYEQYF | TGTGCCAGCCGTACTCGCCTTGAGGACTCCTACGAGCAGTACTTC
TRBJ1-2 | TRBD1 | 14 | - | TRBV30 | CAWSVGQGAYGYTF | TGTGCCTGGAGTGTAGGGCAGGGGGCTTATGGCTACACCTTC
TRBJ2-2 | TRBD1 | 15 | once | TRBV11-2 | CASSYGTGGIGELFF | TGTGCCAGCAGTTACGGGACAGGGGGGATCGGGGAGCTGTTTTTT
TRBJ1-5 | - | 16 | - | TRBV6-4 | CASSDAKTYSNQPQHF | TGTGCCAGCAGTGACGCAAAGACTTATAGCAATCAGCCCCAGCATTTT
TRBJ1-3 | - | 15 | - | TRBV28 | CASSFPDISGNTIYF | TGTGCCAGCAGTTTCCCGGATATCTCTGGAAACACCATATATTTT
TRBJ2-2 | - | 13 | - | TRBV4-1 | CASSQTDTGELFF | TGCGCCAGCAGCCAGACGGACACCGGGGAGCTGTTTTTT
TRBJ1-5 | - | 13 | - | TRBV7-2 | CASSPFGPSPQHF | TGTGCCAGCAGCCCCTTCGGGCCCTCGCCCCAGCATTTT
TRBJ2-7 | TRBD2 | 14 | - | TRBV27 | CASSLASGTYEQYF | TGTGCCAGCAGTTTGGCTAGCGGGACCTACGAGCAGTACTTC
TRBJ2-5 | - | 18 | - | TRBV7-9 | CASSLYTGSFALPRSQYF | TGTGCCAGCAGCTTATACACAGGGTCGTTTGCTTTGCCGCGTTCCCAGTACTTC
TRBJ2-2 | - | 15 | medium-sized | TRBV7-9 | CASRLGQINTGELFF | TGTGCCAGCAGGTTGGGACAAATCAACACCGGGGAGCTGTTTTTT
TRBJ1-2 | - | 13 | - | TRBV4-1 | CASSPPRDYGYTF | TGCGCCAGCAGCCCCCCCCGAGACTATGGCTACACCTTC
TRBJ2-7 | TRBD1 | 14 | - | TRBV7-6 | CASSPGQGAYEQYF | TGTGCCAGCAGCCCCGGACAGGGAGCCTACGAGCAGTACTTC
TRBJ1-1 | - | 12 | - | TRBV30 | CAWNSQNTEAFF | TGTGCCTGGAACAGTCAGAACACTGAAGCTTTCTTT
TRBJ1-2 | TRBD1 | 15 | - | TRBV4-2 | CASSQLTGGDSGYTF | TGTGCCAGCAGCCAATTAACAGGGGGCGACTCCGGCTACACCTTC
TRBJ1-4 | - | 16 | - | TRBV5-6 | CASSLYNEGINEKLFF | TGTGCCAGCAGCTTATATAACGAGGGGATTAATGAAAAACTGTTTTTT
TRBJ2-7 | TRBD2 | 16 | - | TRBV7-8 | CASSPGTSGNPYEQYF | TGTGCCAGCAGCCCAGGGACTAGCGGGAATCCGTACGAGCAGTACTTC
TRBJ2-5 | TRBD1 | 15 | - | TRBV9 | CASSVAGTGGETQYF | TGTGCCAGCAGCGTAGCCGGCACAGGGGGAGAGACCCAGTACTTC
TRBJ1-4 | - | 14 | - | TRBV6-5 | CASSYGRDNEKLFF | TGTGCCAGCAGTTACGGCAGGGATAATGAAAAACTGTTTTTT
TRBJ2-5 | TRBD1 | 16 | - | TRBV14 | CASSQAGTGVLETQYF | TGTGCCAGCAGCCAAGCCGGGACAGGGGTACTAGAGACCCAGTACTTC
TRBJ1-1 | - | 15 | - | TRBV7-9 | CASRTTGRMNTEAFF | TGTGCCAGCAGGACCACGGGGAGAATGAACACTGAAGCTTTCTTT
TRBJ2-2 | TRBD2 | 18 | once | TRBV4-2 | CASSTLAGGLSNTGELFF | TGTGCCAGCAGCACACTAGCGGGAGGGCTCTCGAACACCGGGGAGCTGTTTTTT
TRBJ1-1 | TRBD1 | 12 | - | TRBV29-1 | CSVRTGDTEAFF | TGCAGCGTTCGAACAGGGGACACTGAAGCTTTCTTT
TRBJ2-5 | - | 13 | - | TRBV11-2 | CASSRAGWETQYF | TGTGCCAGCAGCCGAGCGGGTTGGGAGACCCAGTACTTC
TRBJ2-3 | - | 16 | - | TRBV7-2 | CASSLGFGSATDTQYF | TGTGCCAGCAGCTTAGGCTTCGGGAGTGCGACAGATACGCAGTATTTT
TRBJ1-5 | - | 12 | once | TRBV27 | CACSRGNQPQHF | TGTGCCTGCAGTAGGGGGAATCAGCCCCAGCATTTT
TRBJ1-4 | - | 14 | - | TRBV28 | CASSFASVLEKLFF | TGTGCCAGCAGTTTCGCCTCCGTTTTGGAAAAACTGTTTTTT
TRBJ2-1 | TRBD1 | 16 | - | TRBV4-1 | CASSQDGTGFYNEQFF | TGCGCCAGCAGCCAAGATGGGACAGGGTTCTACAATGAGCAGTTCTTC
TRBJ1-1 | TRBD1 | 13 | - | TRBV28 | CASSPTGDTEAFF | TGTGCCAGCAGCCCAACAGGGGACACTGAAGCTTTCTTT
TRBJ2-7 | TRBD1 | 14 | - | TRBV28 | CASSSGQGPAEQYF | TGTGCCAGCAGTTCGGGACAGGGTCCGGCCGAGCAGTACTTC
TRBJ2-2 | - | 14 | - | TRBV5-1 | CASFEFPNTGELFF | TGCGCCAGCTTCGAATTTCCGAACACCGGGGAGCTGTTTTTT
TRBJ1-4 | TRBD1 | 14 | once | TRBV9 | CASSEDRGPEKLFF | TGTGCCAGCAGCGAGGACAGGGGGCCTGAAAAACTGTTTTTT